This T cell receptor (beta chain) was sequenced in a study of cytotoxic CD8 clonotypes in ibrutinib-treated CLL. On the study more broadly: The group held approximately eleven relapsed/refractory and around 15 treatment-naive patients, with fewer than 18 IGHV unmutated. Partial response occurred in some 25 patients and complete response in 2; at median around 66 months, about 14 remained remitted and 12 progressed. Study-wide results and limits: Few clonotypes were public, and these shrank or held steady under treatment.

This clone was seen more than once but under ten times. As yet, its antigen is unknown. The data were produced by immunoSEQ multiplex PCR, yet TCRdb's version contains in-frame clones alone and is incomplete. The sample includes 250,000 to 350,000 clones, more than 70% seen only once; the top ten take about 5%. This CDR3 is 11 amino acids long. Per the germline V gene, CDR1 is SNHLY and CDR2 is FYNNEI. The sample here was PBMCs, taken at disease progression, from a patient treated with ibrutinib. This TCR was recovered from a human donor with chronic lymphocytic leukemia. This chain connects TRBV2 to TRBJ1-2, with unresolved D. The CDR3 loop is CAPAGRLGYTF. In nucleotides, the CDR3 is TGTGCTCCAGCCGGTCGGCTTGGCTACACCTTC.